This T cell receptor (beta chain) was captured by sequencing in a study of shared clonotypes between healthy human individuals. General observations from the study: Around 5% was the fraction of naive CD4 clonotypes found shared across four donors. Donors were few, which limited the genetic and exposure-history diversity represented. Inspection by rarefaction showed sorted-subset sequencing to be incomplete despite large depth.

For every subset, genomic DNA was evenly distributed across several immunoSEQ plates. The method was immunoSEQ multiplex PCR; TCRdb's version includes in-frame clones alone and lacks a portion of them. The sample lists 2 million or so clones; 85% to 95% were seen once. To note about this clone: Its cognate antigen is unknown.

The CDR3 is made up of 17 amino acids. Terminally differentiated effector memory CD45RA+ cells were excluded from the naive CD8 cells, which were CD45RO-negative and positively selected for CCR7. The receptor was derived from a man aged 18 to 29 in good health. Material: naive CD8+ T cells sorted from blood. The rearrangement uses TRBV21-1 and TRBJ2-3; TRBD1, as called in the table, went unchecked against the DNA. TRBV21-1 is a recognized pseudogene. CDR3 amino acids: CASSRARVRGVADTQYF. CDR3 nucleotide sequence: TGTGCCAGCAGCAGGGCCCGAGTCAGGGGAGTAGCAGATACGCAGTATTTT.